This is a list of T cell receptor beta chains from one sample in a study of CD8 T cells in ankylosing spondylitis. TCRdb ran MiXCR on the 5' RACE reads and lists one entry per CDR3 protein. The sample lists about 260,000 distinct CDR3 sequences; about 24% were seen once. Sequenced sample: blood, either unsorted or a sorted T cell fraction (not recorded which). The origin of the receptors is a male donor with ankylosing spondylitis or in good health (not recorded which). CDR3s include the opening cysteine and the closing phenylalanine or tryptophan. D genes are given only for firm matches. Some rows mark clone size as missing; the rest say once, few, many or name a class of expanded clone.

CDR3 | DNA | size | J | D | length | V
CSAQRGPSYNEQFF | TGCAGTGCTCAGCGGGGCCCCTCCTACAATGAGCAGTTCTTC | - | TRBJ2-1 | TRBD2 | 14 | TRBV20-1
CASSVRQVSNGYTF | TGTGCCAGTAGCGTGAGACAGGTTTCGAATGGCTACACCTTC | few | TRBJ1-2 | - | 14 | TRBV19
CASSLRGLYAGDTQYF | TGCGCCAGCAGCCTACGGGGACTATACGCGGGAGATACGCAGTATTTT | - | TRBJ2-3 | TRBD2 | 16 | TRBV4-1
CSVEESPGSYEQYF | TGCAGCGTTGAAGAGTCCCCTGGCTCCTACGAGCAGTACTTC | - | TRBJ2-7 | - | 14 | TRBV29-1
CASTWGTGGLEEQFF | TGCGCCAGCACGTGGGGGACGGGGGGGCTGGAGGAGCAGTTCTTC | - | TRBJ2-1 | TRBD2 | 15 | TRBV5-1
CSVLTGTDTQYF | TGCAGCGTTTTGACAGGGACAGATACGCAGTATTTT | many | TRBJ2-3 | TRBD1 | 12 | TRBV29-1
CASSPWTGQAEAFF | TGTGCCAGCTCACCGTGGACAGGGCAGGCTGAAGCTTTCTTT | many | TRBJ1-1 | TRBD1 | 14 | TRBV18
CASSLDPGTTDTQYF | TGTGCCAGCAGCTTAGACCCGGGGACCACAGATACGCAGTATTTT | - | TRBJ2-3 | - | 15 | TRBV7-6
CASSYSSRGNTEAFF | TGTGCCAGCAGTTACTCGTCCCGGGGGAACACTGAAGCTTTCTTT | - | TRBJ1-1 | - | 15 | TRBV6-5
CATSIPGTGDYEQYF | TGTGCCACCAGCATCCCCGGGACAGGGGACTACGAGCAGTACTTC | - | TRBJ2-7 | TRBD1 | 15 | TRBV15
CSAQKGNEQYF | TGCAGTGCACAAAAGGGGAACGAGCAGTACTTC | - | TRBJ2-7 | - | 11 | TRBV20-1
CSARDQRRGTGELFF | TGCAGTGCTAGAGATCAACGGCGGGGAACCGGGGAGCTGTTTTTT | few | TRBJ2-2 | - | 15 | TRBV20-1
CASSLAGGNQPQHF | TGTGCCAGCAGTTTGGCCGGGGGCAATCAGCCCCAGCATTTT | - | TRBJ1-5 | - | 14 | TRBV12-3/TRBV12-4
CASSTGRSYEQYF | TGTGCCAGCAGTACGGGACGGTCCTACGAGCAGTACTTC | many | TRBJ2-7 | - | 13 | TRBV12-3/TRBV12-4
CATSRAQGKAKLFF | TGTGCCACCAGCAGAGCGCAGGGGAAAGCGAAACTGTTTTTT | - | TRBJ1-4 | - | 14 | TRBV15
CASRPGDGYNEQFF | TGTGCCAGCAGACCAGGGGATGGCTACAATGAGCAGTTCTTC | - | TRBJ2-1 | - | 14 | TRBV5-5
CASSEGTNSGANVLTF | TGTGCCAGCAGTGAGGGGACAAACTCTGGGGCCAACGTCCTGACTTTC | many | TRBJ2-6 | - | 16 | TRBV2
CASSPGQGLDNEQFF | TGTGCCAGCAGCCCGGGACAGGGTCTCGACAATGAGCAGTTCTTC | many | TRBJ2-1 | TRBD1 | 15 | TRBV5-6
CASSLGTGGWEQYF | TGTGCCAGCAGCTTAGGGACAGGGGGTTGGGAGCAGTACTTC | - | TRBJ2-7 | TRBD1 | 14 | TRBV7-8
CAISEFRGGQFF | TGTGCCATCAGTGAGTTTCGGGGGGGGCAGTTCTTC | - | TRBJ2-1 | TRBD2 | 12 | TRBV10-3
CSASEGRTEAFF | TGCAGTGCTAGTGAGGGGCGGACTGAAGCTTTCTTT | many | TRBJ1-1 | - | 12 | TRBV20-1
CASSPIGQSYEQYF | TGTGCCAGCAGTCCCATCGGACAGTCCTACGAGCAGTACTTC | few | TRBJ2-7 | - | 14 | TRBV12-3/TRBV12-4
CASRLAGGPLNTGELFF | TGTGCCAGTCGACTAGCGGGGGGGCCCCTGAACACCGGGGAGCTGTTTTTT | - | TRBJ2-2 | TRBD2 | 17 | TRBV19
CASSPRTGRSYEQYF | TGTGCCAGCAGCCCACGGACAGGGAGAAGCTACGAGCAGTACTTC | - | TRBJ2-7 | TRBD1 | 15 | TRBV12-3/TRBV12-4
CSASTSENYGYTF | TGCAGTGCTAGCACGTCGGAGAACTATGGCTACACCTTC | - | TRBJ1-2 | - | 13 | TRBV20-1
CASSWASRVSTDTQYF | TGTGCCAGCAGTTGGGCTAGCAGGGTGAGCACAGATACGCAGTATTTT | - | TRBJ2-3 | - | 16 | TRBV6-2/TRBV6-3
CSARDPFGVNQPQHF | TGCAGTGCTAGAGATCCTTTCGGAGTCAATCAGCCCCAGCATTTT | many | TRBJ1-5 | - | 15 | TRBV20-1
CASSDRLTSKNTQYF | TGTGCCAGCTCGGATAGACTCACGAGCAAAAATACGCAGTATTTT | - | TRBJ2-3 | - | 15 | TRBV18
CASSLLAGVHTGELFF | TGTGCCAGCAGCTTACTGGCGGGAGTTCACACCGGGGAGCTGTTTTTT | few | TRBJ2-2 | TRBD2 | 16 | TRBV7-3
CSAVPRAGFLTDTQYF | TGCAGTGCTGTCCCGAGGGCGGGATTTCTCACAGATACGCAGTATTTT | - | TRBJ2-3 | - | 16 | TRBV20-1
CSARGGGAYEQYF | TGCAGTGCTAGAGGTGGGGGGGCCTACGAGCAGTACTTC | - | TRBJ2-7 | TRBD2 | 13 | TRBV20-1
CASSYRTQETQYF | TGTGCCAGCAGTTACCGGACTCAAGAGACCCAGTACTTC | - | TRBJ2-5 | - | 13 | TRBV6-5
CASSPLRYTSTDTQYF | TGCGCCAGCAGCCCGTTAAGATACACAAGCACAGATACGCAGTATTTT | many | TRBJ2-3 | - | 16 | TRBV4-1
CASTLQNYGYTF | TGTGCCAGCACCCTACAGAACTATGGCTACACCTTC | - | TRBJ1-2 | - | 12 | TRBV12-3/TRBV12-4
CSARDWGQSSYNEQFF | TGCAGTGCTAGAGATTGGGGACAGAGCTCCTACAATGAGCAGTTCTTC | few | TRBJ2-1 | TRBD1 | 16 | TRBV20-1
CASSQDGMAETQYF | TGTGCCAGCAGCCAAGATGGGATGGCGGAGACCCAGTACTTC | many | TRBJ2-5 | - | 14 | TRBV4-2
CSARTGNSYEQYF | TGCAGTGCGCGGACAGGGAACTCCTACGAGCAGTACTTC | few | TRBJ2-7 | TRBD1 | 13 | TRBV20-1
CSARDPQQPYEQYF | TGCAGTGCTAGAGATCCTCAGCAGCCCTACGAGCAGTACTTC | - | TRBJ2-7 | - | 14 | TRBV20-1
CASSYSLAGAHNEQFF | TGTGCCAGCAGTTACTCACTAGCGGGGGCACACAATGAGCAGTTCTTC | - | TRBJ2-1 | TRBD2 | 16 | TRBV6-5
CSAREGFGQFF | TGCAGTGCTAGAGAGGGGTTCGGACAGTTCTTC | few | TRBJ2-1 | - | 11 | TRBV20-1
CSARDPAGTGDGYTF | TGCAGTGCTAGAGACCCAGCCGGGACAGGGGATGGCTACACCTTC | many | TRBJ1-2 | TRBD1 | 15 | TRBV20-1
CASSLTGGNTEAFF | TGTGCCAGCAGCCTAACAGGGGGGAACACTGAAGCTTTCTTT | many | TRBJ1-1 | TRBD1 | 14 | TRBV11-2
CASSFGDSYEQYF | TGTGCCAGCAGCTTTGGGGACTCCTACGAGCAGTACTTC | few | TRBJ2-7 | - | 13 | TRBV7-2
CSAGRDRLLSGELFF | TGCAGTGCTGGCCGGGACAGGCTTCTTTCCGGGGAGCTGTTTTTT | - | TRBJ2-2 | TRBD1 | 15 | TRBV20-1
CASSESKAGANVLTF | TGTGCCAGCAGCGAGAGCAAGGCTGGGGCCAACGTCCTGACTTTC | many | TRBJ2-6 | - | 15 | TRBV9
CSARGRQGYEQYF | TGCAGTGCTAGAGGCCGTCAGGGTTACGAGCAGTACTTC | many | TRBJ2-7 | - | 13 | TRBV20-1
CSARATRRTEAFF | TGCAGTGCTAGAGCGACGAGGCGGACTGAAGCTTTCTTT | many | TRBJ1-1 | - | 13 | TRBV20-1
CSAMGGYEQYF | TGCAGTGCTATGGGGGGTTACGAGCAGTACTTC | many | TRBJ2-7 | - | 11 | TRBV20-1
CASSLMSGGVFYEQFF | TGTGCCAGCAGCTTAATGTCCGGGGGGGTTTTCTATGAGCAGTTCTTC | - | TRBJ2-1 | TRBD2 | 16 | TRBV7-2
CSAGWGSDQPQHF | TGCAGTGCTGGATGGGGGAGTGATCAGCCCCAGCATTTT | many | TRBJ1-5 | - | 13 | TRBV20-1
CSVGSAVNTEAFF | TGCAGCGTTGGGTCAGCGGTGAACACTGAAGCTTTCTTT | many | TRBJ1-1 | - | 13 | TRBV29-1
CASSQGDSPDTQYF | TGTGCCAGCAGCCAAGGGGACTCGCCAGATACGCAGTATTTT | many | TRBJ2-3 | - | 14 | TRBV4-2
CASSQAADAYEQYF | TGTGCCAGCAGCCAAGCCGCGGACGCCTACGAGCAGTACTTC | few | TRBJ2-7 | - | 14 | TRBV4-2
CASSSPGLQQETQYF | TGTGCCAGCAGCTCACCCGGGTTACAACAAGAGACCCAGTACTTC | many | TRBJ2-5 | - | 15 | TRBV7-9